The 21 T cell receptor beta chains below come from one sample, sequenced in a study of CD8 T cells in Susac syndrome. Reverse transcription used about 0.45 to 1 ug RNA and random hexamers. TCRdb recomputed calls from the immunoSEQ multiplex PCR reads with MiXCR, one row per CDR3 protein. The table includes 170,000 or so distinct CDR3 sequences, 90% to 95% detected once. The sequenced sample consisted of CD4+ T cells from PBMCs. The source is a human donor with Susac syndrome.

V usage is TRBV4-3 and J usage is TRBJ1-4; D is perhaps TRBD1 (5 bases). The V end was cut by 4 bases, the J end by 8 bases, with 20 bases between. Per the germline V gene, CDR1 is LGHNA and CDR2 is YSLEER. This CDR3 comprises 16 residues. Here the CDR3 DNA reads TGCGCCAGCAGCCCCTCCGAGGGCAGGGTCGAGGAAAAACTGTTTTTT. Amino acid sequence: CASSPSEGRVEEKLFF.

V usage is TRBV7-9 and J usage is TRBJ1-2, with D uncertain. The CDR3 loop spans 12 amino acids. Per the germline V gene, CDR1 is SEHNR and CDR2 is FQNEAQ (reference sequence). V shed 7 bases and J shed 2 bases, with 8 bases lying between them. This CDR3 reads CASMRENYGYTF. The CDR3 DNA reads TGTGCCAGCATGCGGGAGAACTATGGCTACACCTTC.

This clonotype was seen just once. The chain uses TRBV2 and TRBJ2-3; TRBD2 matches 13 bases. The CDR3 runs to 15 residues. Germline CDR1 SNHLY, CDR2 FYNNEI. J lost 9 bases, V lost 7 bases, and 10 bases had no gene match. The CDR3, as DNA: TGTGCCAGCAACCCGACTAGCGGGGGGACGAACACGCAGTATTTT. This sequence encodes CASNPTSGGTNTQYF.

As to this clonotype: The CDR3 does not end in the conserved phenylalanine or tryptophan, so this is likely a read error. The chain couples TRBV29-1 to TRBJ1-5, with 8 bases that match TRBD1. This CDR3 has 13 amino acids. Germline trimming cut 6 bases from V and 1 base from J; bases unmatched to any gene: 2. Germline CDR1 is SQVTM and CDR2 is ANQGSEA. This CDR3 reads CSVRTGSNQPQHV. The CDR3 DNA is TGCAGCGTGCGGACAGGGAGCAATCAGCCCCAGCATGTT.

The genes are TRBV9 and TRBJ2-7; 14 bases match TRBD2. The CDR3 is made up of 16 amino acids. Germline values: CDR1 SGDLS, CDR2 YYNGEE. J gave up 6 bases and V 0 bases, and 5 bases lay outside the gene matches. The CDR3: CASSVGGLAGAGEQYF. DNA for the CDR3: TGTGCCAGCAGCGTAGGGGGACTAGCGGGGGCCGGCGAGCAGTACTTC.

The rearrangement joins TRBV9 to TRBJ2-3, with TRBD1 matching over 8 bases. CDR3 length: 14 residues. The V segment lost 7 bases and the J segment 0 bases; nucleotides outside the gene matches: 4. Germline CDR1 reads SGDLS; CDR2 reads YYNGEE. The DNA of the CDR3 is TGTGCCAGCGGACAGGGTCTCAGCACAGATACGCAGTATTTT. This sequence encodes CASGQGLSTDTQYF.

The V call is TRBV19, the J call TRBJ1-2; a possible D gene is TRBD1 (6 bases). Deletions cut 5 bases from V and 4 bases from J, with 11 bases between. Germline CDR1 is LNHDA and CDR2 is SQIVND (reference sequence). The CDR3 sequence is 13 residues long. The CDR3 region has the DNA TGTGCCAGTAGTGAAGGGGGTGGCTATGGCTACACCTTC. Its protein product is CASSEGGGYGYTF. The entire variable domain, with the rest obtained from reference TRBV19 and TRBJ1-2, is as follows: DGGITQSPKYLFRKEGQNVTLSCEQNLNHDAMYWYRQDPGQGLRLIYYSQIVNDFQKGDIAEGYSVSREKKESFPLTVTSAQKNPTAFYLCASSEGGGYGYTFGSGTRLTVV.

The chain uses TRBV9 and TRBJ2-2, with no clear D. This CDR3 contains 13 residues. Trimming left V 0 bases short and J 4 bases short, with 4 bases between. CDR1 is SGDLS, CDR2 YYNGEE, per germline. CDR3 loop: CASSVAVTGELFF. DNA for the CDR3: TGTGCCAGCAGCGTAGCGGTCACCGGGGAGCTGTTTTTT.

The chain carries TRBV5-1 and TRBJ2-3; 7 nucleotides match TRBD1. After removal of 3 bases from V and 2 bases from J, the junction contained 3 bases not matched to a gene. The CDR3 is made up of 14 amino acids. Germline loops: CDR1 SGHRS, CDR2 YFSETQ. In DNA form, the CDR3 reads TGCGCCAGCAGCTGGGACAGTTCCACAGATACGCAGTATTTT. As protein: CASSWDSSTDTQYF.

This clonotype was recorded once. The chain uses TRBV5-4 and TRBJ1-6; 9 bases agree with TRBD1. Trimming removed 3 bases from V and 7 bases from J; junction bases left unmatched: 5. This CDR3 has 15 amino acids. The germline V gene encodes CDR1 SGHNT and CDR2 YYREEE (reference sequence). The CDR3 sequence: CASSSPTGGNSPLHF. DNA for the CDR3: TGTGCCAGCAGCTCTCCGACAGGGGGGAATTCACCCCTCCACTTT.

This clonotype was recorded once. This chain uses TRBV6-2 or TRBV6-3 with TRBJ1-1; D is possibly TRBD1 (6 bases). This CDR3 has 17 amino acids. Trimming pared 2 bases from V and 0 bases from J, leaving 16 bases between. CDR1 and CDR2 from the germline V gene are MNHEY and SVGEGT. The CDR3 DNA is TGTGCCAGCAGTTACCCTGTGTCTCACAGGGTGAACACTGAAGCTTTCTTT. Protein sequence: CASSYPVSHRVNTEAFF.

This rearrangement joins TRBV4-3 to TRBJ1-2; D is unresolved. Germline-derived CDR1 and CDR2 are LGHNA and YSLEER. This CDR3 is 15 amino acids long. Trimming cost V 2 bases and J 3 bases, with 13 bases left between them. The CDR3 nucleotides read TGCGCCAGCAGCCAATCGATTACCGGGGACTATGGCTACACCTTC. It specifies CASSQSITGDYGYTF.

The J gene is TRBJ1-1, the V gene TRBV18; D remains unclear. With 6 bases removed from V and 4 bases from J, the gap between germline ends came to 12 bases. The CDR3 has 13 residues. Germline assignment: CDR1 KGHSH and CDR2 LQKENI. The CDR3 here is CASSFGEGTEAFF. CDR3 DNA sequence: TGTGCCAGCTCGTTTGGGGAGGGCACTGAAGCTTTCTTT.

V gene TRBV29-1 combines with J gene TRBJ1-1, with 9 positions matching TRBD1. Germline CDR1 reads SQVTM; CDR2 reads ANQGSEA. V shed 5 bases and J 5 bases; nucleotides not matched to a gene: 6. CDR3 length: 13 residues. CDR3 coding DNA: TGCAGCGTTCGTCAGGGACAGGGTACTGAAGCTTTCTTT. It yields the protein CSVRQGQGTEAFF.

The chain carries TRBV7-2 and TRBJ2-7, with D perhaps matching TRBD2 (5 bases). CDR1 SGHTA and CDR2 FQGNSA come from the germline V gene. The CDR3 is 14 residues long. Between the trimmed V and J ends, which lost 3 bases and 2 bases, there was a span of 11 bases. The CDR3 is CASSLDSATYEQYF. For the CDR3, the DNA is TGTGCCAGCAGCTTGGACTCTGCTACCTACGAGCAGTACTTC.

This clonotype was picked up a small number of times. CDR3: CASSYGSGGNQPQHF. The CDR3 DNA sequence: TGTGCCAGCAGTTACGGGTCCGGGGGCAATCAGCCCCAGCATTTT. The J gene is TRBJ1-5, the V gene TRBV6-5, with D unclear. There are 15 residues in the CDR3. Germline CDR1 reads MNHEY; CDR2 reads SVGAGI. The ends were cut back, 2 bases at V and 2 bases at J, with 10 bases in the middle.

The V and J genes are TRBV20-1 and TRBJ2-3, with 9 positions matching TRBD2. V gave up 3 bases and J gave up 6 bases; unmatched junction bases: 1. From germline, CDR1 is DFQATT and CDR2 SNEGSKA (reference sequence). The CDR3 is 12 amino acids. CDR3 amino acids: CSASSGGDTQYF. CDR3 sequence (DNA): TGCAGTGCTAGTAGCGGGGGCGATACGCAGTATTTT.

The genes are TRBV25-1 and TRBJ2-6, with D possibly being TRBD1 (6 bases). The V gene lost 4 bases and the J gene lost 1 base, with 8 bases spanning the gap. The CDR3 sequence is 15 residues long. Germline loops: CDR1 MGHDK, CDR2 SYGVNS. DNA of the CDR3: TGTGCCAGCAGTGTAACAGGGTCTGGGGCCAACGTCCTGACTTTC. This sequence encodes CASSVTGSGANVLTF.

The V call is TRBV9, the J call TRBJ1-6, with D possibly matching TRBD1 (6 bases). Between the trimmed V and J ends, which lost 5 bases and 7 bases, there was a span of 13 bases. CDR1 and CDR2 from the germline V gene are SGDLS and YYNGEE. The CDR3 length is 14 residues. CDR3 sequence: CASRINRDNSPLHF. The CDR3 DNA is TGTGCCAGCAGAATAAACAGGGACAATTCACCCCTCCACTTT.

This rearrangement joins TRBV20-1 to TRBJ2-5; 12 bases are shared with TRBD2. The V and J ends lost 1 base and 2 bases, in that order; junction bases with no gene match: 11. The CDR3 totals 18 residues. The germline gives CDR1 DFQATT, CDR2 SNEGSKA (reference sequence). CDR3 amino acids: CSARAIPGTSGPQETQYF. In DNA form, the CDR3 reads TGCAGTGCTAGAGCGATACCGGGGACTAGCGGGCCTCAAGAGACCCAGTACTTC.

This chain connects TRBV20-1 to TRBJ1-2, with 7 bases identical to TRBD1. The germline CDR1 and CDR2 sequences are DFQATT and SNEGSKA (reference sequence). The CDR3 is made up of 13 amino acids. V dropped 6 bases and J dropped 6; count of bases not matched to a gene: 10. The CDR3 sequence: CSALGQPGDGYTF. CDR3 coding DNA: TGCAGTGCCCTGGGACAGCCTGGGGATGGCTACACCTTC.